This T cell receptor (beta chain) was retrieved from a study of human T cells and chemical hapten exposure. Study-level points and caveats: Controls had significantly fewer large CDR3 similarity clusters than were formed by expanded TCRs. With DPC sensitization, TCRs exceeding 1 in 1000 frequency showed no change.

Ten or more counts support this clonotype. Its antigen remains unidentified. Indicated time point: patch test 1, 2 weeks after DPC sensitization. Regarding treatment: therapeutic diphenylcyclopropenone sensitization with weekly scalp DPC. Germline-derived CDR1 and CDR2 are LGHDT and YNNKEL (reference sequence). Trimming shortened V by 6 bases and J by 1 base, and 12 bases separated the two germline ends. The CDR3 spans 14 residues. TCRdb reprocessed the RACE reads with MiXCR, giving one entry per CDR3 protein. The sample yields some 81,000 distinct CDR3 sequences, roughly 7.1% seen once. The sequencing here drew on whole blood, taken in connection with sensitization to the hapten diphenylcyclopropenone (DPC). This sequence joins TRBV3-1 and TRBJ2-5; D remains unclear. This clonotype was obtained from a woman in her 30s with alopecia areata. Some clones in this sample may be carry-over from other donors' samples. The CDR3 loop is CASSLQGPQETQYF. CDR3 nucleotide sequence: TGTGCCAGCAGTCTTCAAGGGCCCCAAGAGACCCAGTACTTC.